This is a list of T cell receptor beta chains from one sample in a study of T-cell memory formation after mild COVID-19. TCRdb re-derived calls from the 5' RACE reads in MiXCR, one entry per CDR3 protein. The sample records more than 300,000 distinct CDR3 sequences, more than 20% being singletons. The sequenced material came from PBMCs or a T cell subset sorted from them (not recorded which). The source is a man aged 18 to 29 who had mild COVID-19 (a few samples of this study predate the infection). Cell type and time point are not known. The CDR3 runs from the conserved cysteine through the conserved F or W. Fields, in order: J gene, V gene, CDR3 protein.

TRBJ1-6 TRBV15 CATSRADRGSPLHF
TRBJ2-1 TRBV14 CASSQVVEQFF
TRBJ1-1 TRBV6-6 CASSYGYITNTEAFF
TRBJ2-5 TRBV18 CASSPRETQYF
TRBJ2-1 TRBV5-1 CASSRPGLALGNEQFF
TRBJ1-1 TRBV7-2 CASSLGQSLTNEAFF
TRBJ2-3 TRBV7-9 CASSLARSGDGTQYF
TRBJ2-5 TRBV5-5 CASSLGAGAQETQYF
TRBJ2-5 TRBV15 CATSRAGPRGKETQYF
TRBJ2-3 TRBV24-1 CATSDPRTGTDTQYF
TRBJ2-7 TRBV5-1 CASSLETAQGYEQYF
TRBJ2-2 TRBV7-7 CASSSGRGYTGELFF
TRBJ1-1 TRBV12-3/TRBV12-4 CASSLVVRSTEAFF
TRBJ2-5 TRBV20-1 CSARSGGGWETQYF